This T cell receptor beta chain was recovered during a study of blood T cell repertoires in COVID-19. Across the whole study: Italy, Spain and the United States were the sources of the convalescent and acute COVID-19 samples.

Libraries were prepared by immunoSEQ multiplex PCR; TCRdb keeps only in-frame clonotypes and omits some of them. This table has fewer than 450,000 clones, roughly nine tenths appearing once. Looked up from germline, CDR1 is LGHDT and CDR2 is YNNKEL (reference sequence). Trimming took 8 bases from V and 7 from J; bases not matched to a gene: 7. This CDR3 has 13 amino acids. All enrollees were roughly 18 to 100 years old and from roughly 26 US areas. This TCR came from a young woman who had recovered from COVID-19. The specimen was PBMCs or T cells enriched from blood (not recorded which). The chain links TRBV3-1 (or the pseudogene TRBV3-2) to TRBJ1-1; TRBD1 matches at 10 bases. The CDR3 nucleotides are TGTGCCAGCCTCAGACAGGGGGCTAATGAAGCTTTCTTT. Translating it yields CASLRQGANEAFF.